This TCR beta chain was retrieved from a study of response to subunit inactivated influenza vaccine. Study findings and constraints: Authors proposed each seasonal influenza vaccination draws in few new T cells.

TCRdb ran MiXCR on the RT-PCR reads and lists one entry per CDR3 protein. The top ten hold about 40% of the sample, which has over 150,000 distinct CDR3 sequences, roughly 10% seen once. As concerns this clonotype: The target antigen is unknown.

The CDR3 runs 16 residues. Germline V gene sequence: CDR1 MGHRA, CDR2 YSYEKL. The V and J ends lost 6 bases and 2 bases respectively, with 18 bases between them. The receptor's source is a man in his fifties or sixties who received an inactivated influenza vaccine. V is TRBV4-1 and J is TRBJ2-3; D tentatively reads TRBD1 or TRBD2 (5 bases each). Sequences were derived from CD8+ T cells sorted from PBMCs, sampled about 23 months after vaccination. Here the CDR3 DNA reads TGCGCCAGCAGACGAATCGGGACGGATGCCACAGATACGCAGTATTTT. It encodes CASRRIGTDATDTQYF.